This T cell receptor beta chain was sequenced during a study of PD-L1 blockade in urothelial cancer. Overall study: Researchers looked at the blood 3 weeks (second dose) and 6 weeks after treatment began. Blood samples contained a median 141,255 T cells. Study results and caveats: A below-median TCR clonality in blood before treatment predicted better survival.

Time point described: pretreatment peripheral blood. On this clone itself: What it binds is not known.

Trimming at V came to 2 bases and at J to 7 bases, leaving 10 bases not matched to a gene. The germline CDR1 and CDR2 sequences are MNHEY and SVGAGI. The length of the CDR3 is 16 residues. The authors spiked synthetic TCR analog templates into each PCR. Sequencing used immunoSEQ multiplex PCR; TCRdb keeps in-frame clones, though not all of them. The sample comprises 50,000 to 55,000 clones, about three quarters of which are singletons, and 3.5% to 4.5% rests with the top ten. This TCR derives from a man between 65 and 79 years old with urothelial cancer. V and J are TRBV6-5 and TRBJ2-1, with TRBD1 matching over 8 bases. The sequencing here drew on PBMCs, taken around atezolizumab (anti-PD-L1) treatment. CDR3 protein: CASSYLAGGGKNEQFF. CDR3 nucleotides: TGTGCCAGCAGTTACCTAGCAGGGGGCGGAAAGAATGAGCAGTTCTTC.